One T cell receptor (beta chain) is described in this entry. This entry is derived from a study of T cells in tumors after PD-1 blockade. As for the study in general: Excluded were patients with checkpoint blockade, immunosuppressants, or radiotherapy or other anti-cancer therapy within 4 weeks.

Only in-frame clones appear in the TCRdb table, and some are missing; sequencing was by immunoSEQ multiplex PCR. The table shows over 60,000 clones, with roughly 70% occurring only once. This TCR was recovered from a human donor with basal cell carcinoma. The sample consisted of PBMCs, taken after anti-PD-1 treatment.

CDR3 residues: CASRGWGSNSGANVLTF. CDR3 in DNA: TGTGCCAGTAGGGGGTGGGGATCCAACTCTGGGGCCAACGTCCTGACTTTC. V gene TRBV19 combines with J gene TRBJ2-6; D is ambiguous. The CDR3 is 17 amino acids. In germline, CDR1 is LNHDA, CDR2 SQIVND (reference sequence). The germline V and J ends were trimmed by 6 bases and 0 bases, with 15 bases remaining between them.